The 19 T cell receptor beta chains below all came from one sample that was sequenced in a study of cytomegalovirus exposure and HLA in healthy donors listed by TCRdb under 2017. Library generation was performed with the immunoSEQ multiplex PCR assay. For the multiplex PCR, a mixture combining 60 forward primers for TCR Vbeta segments and 13 reverse primers for TCR Jbeta segments was used. Sourced from immuneACCESS, this table was stored by TCRdb with only in-frame sequences that have V and J called. A share of the clones is absent; for the studies checked, an unresolved V gene accounts for under half, and the remainder has no known explanation. The sample contains about 280,000 clones, roughly 90% of them found a single time. Approximately 2.4% of the sample comes from the top ten. Source material: PBMCs. These receptors came from a woman younger than 30 in good health and CMV-seronegative.

V gene TRBV10-3 combines with J gene TRBJ2-2; TRBD2 matches 13 bases. V gave up 4 bases and J gave up 4 bases; unmatched junction bases: 0. CDR3 size: 15 residues. Germline V lookup: CDR1 ENHRY, CDR2 SYGVKD. CDR3 region: CAISGTSGGTGELFF. In DNA form, the CDR3 reads TGTGCCATCAGTGGGACTAGCGGGGGCACCGGGGAGCTGTTTTTT.

The gene calls are TRBV9 and TRBJ1-3; D is unclear. Trimming left V 3 bases short and J 0 bases short, with 13 bases between. Germline CDR1 is SGDLS and CDR2 is YYNGEE. The length of the CDR3 is 16 residues. The DNA of the CDR3 is TGTGCCAGCAGCGGTAGTGAGGTCACCTCTGGAAACACCATATATTTT. This encodes CASSGSEVTSGNTIYF.

The J gene is TRBJ2-7, the V gene TRBV13, with D possibly matching TRBD1 (6 bases). V was clipped by 5 bases and J by 3 bases, with 11 bases between them. The CDR3 length is 13 residues. From germline, CDR1 is PRHDT and CDR2 FYEKMQ (reference sequence). CDR3 in amino acids: CASSHAQGYEQYF. The CDR3 DNA sequence: TGTGCCAGCAGCCACGCACAGGGCTACGAGCAGTACTTC.

The genes are TRBV5-4 and TRBJ1-2; D is unclear. The CDR3 loop spans 14 amino acids. Germline V CDR1 and CDR2: SGHNT, YYREEE (reference sequence). V lost 4 bases, J lost 8 bases, and 18 bases lay in between. CDR3 amino acids: CASSSAEGWKGYTF. As DNA, the CDR3 is TGTGCCAGCAGCAGCGCCGAGGGTTGGAAAGGCTACACCTTC.

The genes are TRBV29-1 and TRBJ2-1, with D possibly TRBD2 on 6 matching bases. The germline CDR1 and CDR2 sequences are SQVTM and ANQGSEA. The CDR3 loop spans 14 amino acids. Trimming left V 3 bases short and J 3 bases short, with 12 bases between. The CDR3 sequence: CSVDREENYNEQFF. The CDR3, as DNA: TGCAGCGTTGACAGGGAGGAGAACTACAATGAGCAGTTCTTC.

This clone occurred a few times. The rearrangement links TRBV6-5 to TRBJ2-2; a weak D match, TRBD2 (6 bases). Trimming removed 3 bases at V and 7 bases at J, with 12 bases between. This CDR3 spans 14 amino acids. In germline, CDR1 is MNHEY, CDR2 SVGAGI. The DNA of the CDR3 is TGTGCCAGCAGTTATGGGCTAGCGTTCGGGGAGCTGTTTTTT. Protein sequence: CASSYGLAFGELFF.

Only one count was recorded for this clone. The gene calls are TRBV19 and TRBJ2-1; the match to TRBD2 covers 10 bases. CDR3 length: 18 amino acids. V lost 5 bases, J lost 0 bases, and 10 bases stayed unmatched. CDR1 and CDR2 (germline): LNHDA, SQIVND (reference sequence). The CDR3 DNA follows: TGTGCCAGTAGTGGCAAGCGGGGGGGCGAAAGCTCCTACAATGAGCAGTTCTTC. This codes for CASSGKRGGESSYNEQFF.

In its sample, this clone was seen a few times. The genes are TRBV2 and TRBJ2-1, with a tentative D call TRBD2 (5 bases). CDR3 length: 12 amino acids. Germline CDR1 reads SNHLY; CDR2 reads FYNNEI. V was cut by 4 bases and J by 7 bases, with 8 bases left in between. CDR3 bases: TGTGCCAGCAGTGTAGAGCGGAATGAGCAGTTCTTC. As protein: CASSVERNEQFF. The full variable domain, in which reference TRBV2 and TRBJ2-1 provide the parts outside the CDR3, is EPEVTQTPSHQVTQMGQEVILRCVPISNHLYFYWYRQILGQKVEFLVSFYNNEISEKSEIFDDQFSVERPDGSNFTLKIRSTKLEDSAMYFCASSVERNEQFFGPGTRLTVL.

This rearrangement joins TRBV18 to TRBJ2-7, with D possibly TRBD1 on 6 matching bases. Per germline, CDR1 KGHSH and CDR2 LQKENI. V gave up 6 bases and J gave up 6 bases, with 12 bases separating them. The CDR3 is made up of 12 amino acids. CDR3 residues: CASSPTGLEQYF. Here the CDR3 DNA reads TGTGCCAGCTCTCCCACAGGGCTCGAGCAGTACTTC.

The chain has TRBV28 and TRBJ1-2; 9 nucleotides match TRBD1. The germline gives CDR1 MDHEN, CDR2 SYDVKM. The junction had 6 bases not matched to a gene; V was cut back by 5 bases and J by 5 bases. This CDR3 has 14 residues. The CDR3 loop reads CASSGPGTGYGYTF. As DNA, the CDR3 is TGTGCCAGCAGTGGCCCCGGGACAGGGTATGGCTACACCTTC.

V is TRBV28 and J is TRBJ2-7; 7 nucleotides match TRBD1. Trimming at V came to 6 bases and at J to 5 bases, leaving 7 bases not matched to a gene. The CDR3 runs to 13 residues. The germline V gene has CDR1 MDHEN and CDR2 SYDVKM. Here the CDR3 reads CASRSTGSHEQYF. As DNA, the CDR3 is TGTGCCAGCAGGTCGACAGGGTCCCACGAGCAGTACTTC.

This chain connects TRBV6-1 to TRBJ2-7, with 7 bases identical to TRBD2. This CDR3 comprises 16 residues. Trimming at V came to 2 bases and at J to 2 bases, leaving 9 bases not matched to a gene. In germline, CDR1 is MNHNS, CDR2 SASEGT. The CDR3 sequence is CASSELIPGGAYEQYF. The CDR3 bases are TGTGCCAGCAGTGAACTAATCCCGGGGGGAGCCTACGAGCAGTACTTC.

The V and J genes are TRBV28 and TRBJ1-6, with 8 nucleotides matching TRBD1. The CDR3 sequence is 14 residues long. Germline values: CDR1 MDHEN, CDR2 SYDVKM. V gave up 7 bases and J gave up 6 bases; unmatched junction bases: 5. Here the CDR3 DNA reads TGTGCCAGCAAGCAGGACAGGGTTAATTCACCCCTCCACTTT. It codes for CASKQDRVNSPLHF.

The gene calls are TRBV7-6 and TRBJ2-5, with 10 positions matching TRBD2. The CDR3 totals 15 residues. The germline CDR1 and CDR2 sequences are SGHVS and FNYEAQ. J was trimmed by 3 bases and V by 4 bases; bases with no gene match: 5. CDR3 DNA: TGTGCCAGCAGCTCAGCTAGCGGGGGAAAAGAGACCCAGTACTTC. Its translation: CASSSASGGKETQYF.

The J gene is TRBJ2-7, the V gene TRBV27; D is ambiguous. V was trimmed by 7 bases and J by 4 bases, leaving 14 bases between them. The germline V gene has CDR1 MNHEY and CDR2 SMNVEV (reference sequence). This CDR3 is 13 amino acids long. This chain's CDR3 is CASMIQVGYEQYF. CDR3 in DNA: TGTGCCAGCATGATCCAGGTTGGGTACGAGCAGTACTTC.

This sequence joins TRBV6-5 and TRBJ1-4, with unresolved D. This CDR3 is built from 14 residues. Germline V gives CDR1 MNHEY, CDR2 SVGAGI. V lost 8 bases and J 4 bases, leaving 14 bases between the germline ends. This chain's CDR3 is CASGPLGYNEKLFF. CDR3 nucleotides: TGTGCCAGCGGGCCTCTCGGCTATAATGAAAAACTGTTTTTT.

The chain employs TRBV25-1 and TRBJ2-1; TRBD2 is a possible D gene (5 bases). Germline lookup yields CDR1 MGHDK and CDR2 SYGVNS. The CDR3 runs 16 residues. Between the trimmed V and J ends, which lost 3 bases and 1 base, there was a span of 13 bases. CDR3 sequence reads: CASSDSVILSYNEQFF. CDR3 nucleotides: TGTGCCAGCAGTGATAGCGTCATCCTATCCTACAATGAGCAGTTCTTC.

In DNA, the CDR3 is TGTGCCAGCAGCTTCTCTAGCGGGGGGCCCACAGATACGCAGTATTTT. This gives the protein CASSFSSGGPTDTQYF. The rearrangement uses TRBV9 and TRBJ2-3, with 11 nucleotides matching TRBD2. CDR1 and CDR2 from the germline V gene are SGDLS and YYNGEE. This CDR3 region has 16 residues. Trimming cost V 4 bases and J 2 bases; bases outside gene matches: 6.

This rearrangement joins TRBV5-1 to TRBJ2-5; 10 nucleotides align to TRBD2. The J segment lost 5 bases and the V segment lost 2 bases, leaving 3 bases of the junction unmatched. Germline V gives CDR1 SGHRS, CDR2 YFSETQ. The CDR3 covers 14 residues. CDR3 DNA sequence: TGCGCCAGCAGCTTCGGGACTAGCGTTGAGACCCAGTACTTC. It specifies CASSFGTSVETQYF.